The clone carrying this TCR beta chain was counted ten times or more. The source of the sample is a study of Graves' ophthalmopathy and Graves' hyperthyroidism. Germline CDR1 and CDR2: SGHVS and FQNEAQ. The CDR3 runs 16 residues. V shed 5 bases and J shed 2 bases, with 18 bases lying between them. Serum thyroxine and TRAb, along with clinical symptoms, thyroid ultrasound and orbital computed tomography, were what diagnosis relied on. As the template, RNA transcripts were used to amplify TCR beta CDR3 regions. RT-PCR in the first round used HTBI primers; a second-round multiplex PCR followed. TCRdb processed the multiplex PCR reads anew with MiXCR; each CDR3 protein has one entry. The table has 400,000 to 500,000 distinct CDR3 sequences, about 21% seen once.

The TCR was taken from a woman between 18 and 29 years old with stable Graves' hyperthyroidism. The J gene is TRBJ1-2, the V gene TRBV7-8; tentative D call: TRBD1 (6 bases). The sample taken for sequencing was peripheral blood. The CDR3 region is CASSQRTARGNYGYTF. DNA for the CDR3: TGTGCCAGCAGCCAAAGGACCGCGAGGGGGAACTATGGCTACACCTTC.